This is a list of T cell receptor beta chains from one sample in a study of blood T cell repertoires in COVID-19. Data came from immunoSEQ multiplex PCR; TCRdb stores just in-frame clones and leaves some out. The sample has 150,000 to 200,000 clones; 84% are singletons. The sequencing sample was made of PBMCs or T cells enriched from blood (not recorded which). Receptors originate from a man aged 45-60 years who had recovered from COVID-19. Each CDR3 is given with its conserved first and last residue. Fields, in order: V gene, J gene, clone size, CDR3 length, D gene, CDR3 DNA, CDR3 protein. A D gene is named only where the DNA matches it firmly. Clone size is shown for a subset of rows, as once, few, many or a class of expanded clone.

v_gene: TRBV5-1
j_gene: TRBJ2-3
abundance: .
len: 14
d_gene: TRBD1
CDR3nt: TGCGCCAGCAGCTGGACAGGCCGCACAGATACGCAGTATTTT
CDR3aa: CASSWTGRTDTQYF

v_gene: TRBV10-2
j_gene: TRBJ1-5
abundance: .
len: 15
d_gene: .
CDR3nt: TGCGCCACCATGGAACTCACGGGACTCAATCAGCCCCAGCATTTT
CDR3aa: CATMELTGLNQPQHF

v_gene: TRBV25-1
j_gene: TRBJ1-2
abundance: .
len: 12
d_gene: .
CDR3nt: TGTGCCAGCAGTGAATTCGACTATGGCTACACCTTC
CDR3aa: CASSEFDYGYTF

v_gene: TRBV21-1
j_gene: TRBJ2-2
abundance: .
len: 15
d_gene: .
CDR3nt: TGTGCCAGCAGCTCTAGGAGCCAGGGGGCCGGGGAGCTGTTTTTT
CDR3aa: CASSSRSQGAGELFF

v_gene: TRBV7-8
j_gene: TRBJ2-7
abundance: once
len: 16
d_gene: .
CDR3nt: TGTGCCAGCAGCCAGTCTGAGGGTGGGCCGGGGTACGAGCAGTACTTC
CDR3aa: CASSQSEGGPGYEQYF

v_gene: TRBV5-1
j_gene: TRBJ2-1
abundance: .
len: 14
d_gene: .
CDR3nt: TGCGCCAGCAGCTTGGACCAGACCTACAATGAGCAGTTCTTC
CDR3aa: CASSLDQTYNEQFF

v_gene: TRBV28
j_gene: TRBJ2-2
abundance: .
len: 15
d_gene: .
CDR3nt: TGTGCCAGCAGTCCGGGAACACCGAACACCGGGGAGCTGTTTTTT
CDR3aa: CASSPGTPNTGELFF

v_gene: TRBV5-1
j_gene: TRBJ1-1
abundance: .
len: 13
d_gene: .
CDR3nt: TGCGCCAGCAGCTTGGATATGAACACTGAAGCTTTCTTT
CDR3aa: CASSLDMNTEAFF

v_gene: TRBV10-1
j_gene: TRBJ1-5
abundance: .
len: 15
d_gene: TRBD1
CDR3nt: TGCGCCAGCAGCGCCGGGACAGGGGGAACTCAGCCCCAGCATTTT
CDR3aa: CASSAGTGGTQPQHF

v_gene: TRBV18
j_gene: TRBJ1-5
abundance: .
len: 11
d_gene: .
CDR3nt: TGTGCCAGCCAGGGAGGTCAGCCCCAGCATTTT
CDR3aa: CASQGGQPQHF

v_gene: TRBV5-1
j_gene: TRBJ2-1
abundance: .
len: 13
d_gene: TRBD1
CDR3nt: TGCGCCAGCAGTAGACAGGGTACCTATGAGCAGTTCTTC
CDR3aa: CASSRQGTYEQFF

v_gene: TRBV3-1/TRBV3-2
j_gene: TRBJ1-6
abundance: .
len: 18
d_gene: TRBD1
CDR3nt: TGTGCCAGCACCCAGACGAGAGCGGGGACAGGGCCGAATTCACCCCTCCACTTT
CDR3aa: CASTQTRAGTGPNSPLHF

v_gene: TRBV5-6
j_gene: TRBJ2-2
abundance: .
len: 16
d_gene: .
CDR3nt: TGTGCCAGCAGCCCAGCGTTGCGGGGGAACACCGGGGAGCTGTTTTTT
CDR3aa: CASSPALRGNTGELFF

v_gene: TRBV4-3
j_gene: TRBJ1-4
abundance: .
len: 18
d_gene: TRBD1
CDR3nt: TGCGCCAGCAGCGAAACCGGGACAGGGGCCTCAACTAATGAAAAACTGTTTTTT
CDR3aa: CASSETGTGASTNEKLFF

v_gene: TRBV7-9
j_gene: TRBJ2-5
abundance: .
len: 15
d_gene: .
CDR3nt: TGTGCCAGCAGCGCCTCCGTGGAGGGCTGGGAGACCCAGTACTTC
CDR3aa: CASSASVEGWETQYF

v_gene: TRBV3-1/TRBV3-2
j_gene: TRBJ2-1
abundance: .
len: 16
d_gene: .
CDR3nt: TGTGCCAGCAGCCAAGAACTGGCAGGGGAGTACAATGAGCAGTTCTTC
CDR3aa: CASSQELAGEYNEQFF

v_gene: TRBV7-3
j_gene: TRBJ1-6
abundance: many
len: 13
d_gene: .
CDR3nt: TGTGCCAGCAGCAGGGACATGGACTCACCCCTCCACTTT
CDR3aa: CASSRDMDSPLHF

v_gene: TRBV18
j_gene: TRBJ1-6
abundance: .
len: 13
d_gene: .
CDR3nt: TGTGCCAGCTCACGCGGGGGCTCGACACCCCTCCACTTT
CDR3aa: CASSRGGSTPLHF

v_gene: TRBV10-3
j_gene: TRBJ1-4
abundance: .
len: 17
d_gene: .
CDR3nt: TGTGCCATCAGTGACATGGTTTCGGGGGACGGTGGGGAAAAACTGTTTTTT
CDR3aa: CAISDMVSGDGGEKLFF

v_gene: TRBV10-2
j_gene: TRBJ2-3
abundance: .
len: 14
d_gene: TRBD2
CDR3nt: TGCGCCAGCAGTGAGGGACTAGTAATTGATACGCAGTATTTT
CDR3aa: CASSEGLVIDTQYF

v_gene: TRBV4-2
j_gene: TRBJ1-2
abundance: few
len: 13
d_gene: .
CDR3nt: TGTGCCAGCAGGATCGGTACTAACTATGGCTACACCTTC
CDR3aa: CASRIGTNYGYTF

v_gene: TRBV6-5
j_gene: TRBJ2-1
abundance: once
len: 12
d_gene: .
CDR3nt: TGTGCCAGCGGGCGCGAACGCAATGAGCAGTTCTTC
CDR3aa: CASGRERNEQFF

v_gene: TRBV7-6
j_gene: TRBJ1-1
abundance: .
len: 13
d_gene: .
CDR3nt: TGTGCCAGCAGACTCAGGGGCTACACTGAAGCTTTCTTT
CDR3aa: CASRLRGYTEAFF

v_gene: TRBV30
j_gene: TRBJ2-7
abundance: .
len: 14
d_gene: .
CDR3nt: TGTGCCTGGAGGGACTCCGGGCAGGTCTACGAGCAGTACTTC
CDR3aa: CAWRDSGQVYEQYF

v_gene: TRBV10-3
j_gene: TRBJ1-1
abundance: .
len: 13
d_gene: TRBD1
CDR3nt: TGTGCCATCAGAGGGGGACAGCCCACTGAAGCTTTCTTT
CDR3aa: CAIRGGQPTEAFF

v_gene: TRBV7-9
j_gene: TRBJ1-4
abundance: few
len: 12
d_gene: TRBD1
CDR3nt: TGTGCCAGCAGCTCCCAGAGGGGGCAACTGTTTTTT
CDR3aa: CASSSQRGQLFF

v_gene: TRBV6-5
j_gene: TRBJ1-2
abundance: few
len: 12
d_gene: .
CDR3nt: TGTGCCAGCGAGGCAGGGGCAGGCGGCTACACCTTC
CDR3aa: CASEAGAGGYTF

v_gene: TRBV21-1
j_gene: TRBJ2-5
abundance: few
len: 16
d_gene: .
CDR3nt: TGTGCCAGCCCCGGACTAGCGGGGGGGCTTCTGGAGACCCAGTACTTC
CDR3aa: CASPGLAGGLLETQYF

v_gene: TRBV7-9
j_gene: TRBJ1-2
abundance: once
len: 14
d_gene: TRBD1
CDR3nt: TGTGCCAGCAGCTTAGCGGGGACAGCCTATGGCTACACCTTC
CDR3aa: CASSLAGTAYGYTF

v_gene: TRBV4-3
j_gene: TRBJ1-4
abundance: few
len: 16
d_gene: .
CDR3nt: TGCGCCAGCAGCGCACGCGGGCACAGTATAAATGAAAAACTGTTTTTT
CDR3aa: CASSARGHSINEKLFF

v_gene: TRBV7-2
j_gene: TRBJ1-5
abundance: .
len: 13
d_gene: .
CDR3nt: TGTGCCAGCAGCAGACAGCTCAATCAGCCCCAGCATTTT
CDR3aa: CASSRQLNQPQHF

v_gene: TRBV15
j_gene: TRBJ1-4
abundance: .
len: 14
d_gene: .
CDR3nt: TGTGCCACCAGCATCGGGGAGGTCGATGAAAAACTGTTTTTT
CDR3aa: CATSIGEVDEKLFF

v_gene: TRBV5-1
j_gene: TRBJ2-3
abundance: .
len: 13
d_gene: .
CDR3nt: TGCGCCAGCAGCTCGCGGGGAGCAGATACGCAGTATTTT
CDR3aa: CASSSRGADTQYF

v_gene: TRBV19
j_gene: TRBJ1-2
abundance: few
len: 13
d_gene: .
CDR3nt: TGTGCCAGTACCTGGAAGGGGAACTATGGCTACACCTTC
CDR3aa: CASTWKGNYGYTF

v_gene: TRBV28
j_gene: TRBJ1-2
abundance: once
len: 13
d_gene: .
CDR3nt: TGTGCCAGCAGGCAATCACGGTCCTATGGCTACACCTTC
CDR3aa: CASRQSRSYGYTF

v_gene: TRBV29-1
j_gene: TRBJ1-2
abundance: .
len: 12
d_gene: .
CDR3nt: TGCAGCGCCGGGGAAGCTAACTATGGCTACACCTTC
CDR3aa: CSAGEANYGYTF

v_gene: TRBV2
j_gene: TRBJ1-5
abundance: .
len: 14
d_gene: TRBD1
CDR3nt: TGTGCCAGCAGTTTGACAGGGACCTCTCCGCCCCAGCATTTT
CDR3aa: CASSLTGTSPPQHF

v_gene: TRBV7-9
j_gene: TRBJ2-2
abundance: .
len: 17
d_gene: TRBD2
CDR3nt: TGTGCCAGCAGCTCGAGACTAGCGGGGGCAAACACCGGGGAGCTGTTTTTT
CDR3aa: CASSSRLAGANTGELFF

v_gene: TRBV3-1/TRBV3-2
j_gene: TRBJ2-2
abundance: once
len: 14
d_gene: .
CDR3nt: TGTGCCAGCAGCCAGTCCACAGGTCCCGGGGAGCTGTTTTTT
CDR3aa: CASSQSTGPGELFF

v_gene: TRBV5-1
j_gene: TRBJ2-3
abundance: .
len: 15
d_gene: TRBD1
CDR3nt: TGCGCCAGCAGCCGTCCCGGACAGGGGCCAGATACGCAGTATTTT
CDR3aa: CASSRPGQGPDTQYF

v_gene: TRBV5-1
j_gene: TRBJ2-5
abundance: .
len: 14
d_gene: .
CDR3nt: TGCGCCAGCAGCCCTGGCAGGGGATCGGAGACCCAGTACTTC
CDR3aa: CASSPGRGSETQYF

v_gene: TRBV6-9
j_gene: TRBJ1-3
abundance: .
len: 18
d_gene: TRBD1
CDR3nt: TGTGCCAGCAGTTCCTACAATCAACAGGGGTCGAGAGGAAACACCATATATTTT
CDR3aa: CASSSYNQQGSRGNTIYF

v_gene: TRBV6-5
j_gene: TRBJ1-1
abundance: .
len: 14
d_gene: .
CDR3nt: TGTGCCAGCGTCAACAGGGCCTCGGCCACTGAAGCTTTCTTT
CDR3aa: CASVNRASATEAFF

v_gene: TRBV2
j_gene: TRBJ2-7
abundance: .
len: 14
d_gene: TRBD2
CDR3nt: TGTGCCAGCAGTGTTGCTAGCGGGGGTTACGAGCAGTACTTC
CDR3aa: CASSVASGGYEQYF

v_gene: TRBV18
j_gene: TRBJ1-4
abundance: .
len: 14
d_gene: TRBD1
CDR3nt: TGTGCCAGCTCATCCGGACAGGCGCACGAAAAACTGTTTTTT
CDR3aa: CASSSGQAHEKLFF

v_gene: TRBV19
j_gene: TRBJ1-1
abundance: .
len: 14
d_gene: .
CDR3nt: TGTGCCAGTAGTATATTGGCAGGGATGCCTGAAGCTTTCTTT
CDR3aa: CASSILAGMPEAFF

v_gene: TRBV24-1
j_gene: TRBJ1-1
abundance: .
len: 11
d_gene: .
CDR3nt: TGTGCCCCCTCCTCCTATATGGTGGCTTTCTTT
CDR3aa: CAPSSYMVAFF

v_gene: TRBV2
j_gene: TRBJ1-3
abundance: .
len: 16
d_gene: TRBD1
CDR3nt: TGTGCCAGCAGGGCAGAACAGGGGTCTCGGGGTAACACCATATATTTT
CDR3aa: CASRAEQGSRGNTIYF

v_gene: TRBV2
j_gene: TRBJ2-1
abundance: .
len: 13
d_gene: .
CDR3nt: TGTGCCAGCAGGCCAGGGGGGTACAATGAGCAGTTCTTC
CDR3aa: CASRPGGYNEQFF

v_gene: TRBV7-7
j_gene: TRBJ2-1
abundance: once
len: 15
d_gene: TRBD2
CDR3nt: TGTGCTAGCAGTCGAACTAGCGGGGACTACAATGAGCAGTTCTTC
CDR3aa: CASSRTSGDYNEQFF

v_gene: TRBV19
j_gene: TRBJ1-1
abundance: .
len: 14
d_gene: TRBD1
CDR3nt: TGTGCCAGTAGTCAGACAGGGGGATACACTGAAGCTTTCTTT
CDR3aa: CASSQTGGYTEAFF

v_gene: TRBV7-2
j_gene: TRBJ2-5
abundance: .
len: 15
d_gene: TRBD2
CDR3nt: TGTGCCAGCAGCTTGGGGGGGGACTGGCGTGAGACCCAGTACTTC
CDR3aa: CASSLGGDWRETQYF

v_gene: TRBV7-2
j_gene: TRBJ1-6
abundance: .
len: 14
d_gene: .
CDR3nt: TGTGCCAGCAGCTTTCTCTCGTATAATTCACCCCTCCACTTT
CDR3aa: CASSFLSYNSPLHF

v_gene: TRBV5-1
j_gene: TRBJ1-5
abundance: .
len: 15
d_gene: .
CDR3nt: TGCGCCAGCAGCTTTTCTGGGGCTAGCAATCAGCCCCAGCATTTT
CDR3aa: CASSFSGASNQPQHF

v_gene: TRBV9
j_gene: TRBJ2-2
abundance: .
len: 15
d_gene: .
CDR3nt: TGTGCCAGCAGCCCCTCGGCGGGGTCGAACGGGGAGCTGTTTTTT
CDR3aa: CASSPSAGSNGELFF

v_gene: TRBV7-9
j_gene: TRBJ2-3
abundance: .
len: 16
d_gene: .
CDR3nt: TGTGCCAGCAGCTTATGGGGACTCACCAACACAGATACGCAGTATTTT
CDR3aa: CASSLWGLTNTDTQYF

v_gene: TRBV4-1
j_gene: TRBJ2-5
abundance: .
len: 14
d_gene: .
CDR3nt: TGCGCCAGCAGCCTCGACAGCGTCCAAGAGACCCAGTACTTC
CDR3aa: CASSLDSVQETQYF

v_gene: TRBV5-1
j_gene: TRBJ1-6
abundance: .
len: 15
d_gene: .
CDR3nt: TGCGCCAGCAGCTTGGCTACAGGGATGAGTTCACCCCTCCACTTT
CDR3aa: CASSLATGMSSPLHF

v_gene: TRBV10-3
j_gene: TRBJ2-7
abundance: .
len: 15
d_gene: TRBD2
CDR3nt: TGTGCCATCAGTGAGTACAACGTCGGGAGGGCCGAGCAGTACTTC
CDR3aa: CAISEYNVGRAEQYF